This is a list of T cell receptor beta chains from one sample in a study of blood T cell repertoires in COVID-19. This table comes from immunoSEQ multiplex PCR, and its TCRdb copy is limited to in-frame clones, with some not included. The sample has approximately 150,000 clones; around 80% are singletons. Sequenced material: peripheral blood. All receptors come from a woman of 80 years or more with acute or convalescent COVID-19. The CDR3 runs from the conserved cysteine through the conserved F or W. D genes are given only for firm matches. Part of the rows lack a size; the others show once, few, many or a class for expanded clones.

clone_size j_call v_call d_call cdr3_nt cdr3_aa
NA TRBJ2-3 TRBV4-1 TRBD2 TGCGCCAGCAGTCCCAAGCGGGGGCAGACCACAGATACGCAGTATTTT CASSPKRGQTTDTQYF
NA TRBJ1-4 TRBV3-1/TRBV3-2 TRBD1 TGTGCCAGCAGCCAAGGACAGGGTGCCGAAAAACTGTTTTTT CASSQGQGAEKLFF
NA TRBJ2-2 TRBV28 NA TGTGCCAGCAGCTCCGGCACCGGGGAGCTGTTTTTT CASSSGTGELFF
NA TRBJ2-3 TRBV7-2 NA TGTGCCAGCAGTCAGCGGATCCCCCCTCGTTCAGATACGCAGTATTTT CASSQRIPPRSDTQYF
NA TRBJ1-2 TRBV4-1 NA TGCGCCAGCAGCCAAGATTGGGGGCTAAGCTATGGCTACACCTTC CASSQDWGLSYGYTF
once TRBJ2-5 TRBV5-1 NA TGCGCCAGCAGCTTGGTTGTATCCCAAGAGACCCAGTACTTC CASSLVVSQETQYF
NA TRBJ2-3 TRBV6-5 TRBD1 TGTGCCAGCAGTCCCGACAGGGGGCGAACAGATACGCAGTATTTT CASSPDRGRTDTQYF
NA TRBJ2-5 TRBV5-1 NA TGCGCCAGCAGCAGACCCAGACGGGACTCCATAAAAGAGACCCAGTACTTC CASSRPRRDSIKETQYF
NA TRBJ2-6 TRBV10-3 TRBD1 TGTGCCACCGAACAGGGGGCGGATACCTCTGGGGCCAACGTCCTGACTTTC CATEQGADTSGANVLTF
NA TRBJ2-3 TRBV27 TRBD2 TGTGCCAGCAGTTTATGGCCGCTCCGACTAGCGGGGGACTCAGATACGCAGTATTTT CASSLWPLRLAGDSDTQYF
NA TRBJ2-7 TRBV20-1 TRBD1 TGCAGTGCTAGTAGGGACAGGGCTGTCGACGAGCAGTACTTC CSASRDRAVDEQYF
once TRBJ2-7 TRBV5-5 TRBD1 TGTGCCAGCAGCTTGCCAGGGGGCTACGAGCAGTACTTC CASSLPGGYEQYF
NA TRBJ1-2 TRBV5-1 TRBD1 TGCGCCAGCAGCTCCGGGACAGGTGGAATCTATGGCTACACCTTC CASSSGTGGIYGYTF
once TRBJ2-6 TRBV2 NA TGTGCCAGCAGTGAATTTATGTTGTCTGGGGCCAACGTCCTGACTTTC CASSEFMLSGANVLTF
many TRBJ1-6 TRBV27 TRBD1 TGTGCCAGCAGTACGGACCGGGACAGGGTGGTGTCACCCCTCCACTTT CASSTDRDRVVSPLHF
NA TRBJ2-2 TRBV19 NA TGTGCCAGTCACTCCGGGACCGCGGCGGGGGCATCTAACACCGGGGAGCTGTTTTTT CASHSGTAAGASNTGELFF
few TRBJ2-4 TRBV19 TRBD1 TGTGCCAGTAGTCCAGAGGGGGTGGGGACAGCAAACCTAGCCAAAAACATTCAGTACTTC CASSPEGVGTANLAKNIQYF
NA TRBJ1-2 TRBV5-1 NA TGCGCCAGCAGCTTTGCTCTCAGGTCAGACTATGGCTACACCTTC CASSFALRSDYGYTF
NA TRBJ2-2 TRBV2 NA TGTGCCAGCTTCGATTACAGCACAGTCACCGGGGAGCTGTTTTTT CASFDYSTVTGELFF
NA TRBJ2-4 TRBV6-4 NA TGTGCCAGCAGTGGCGAGGTTAAGGCCAAAAACATTCAGTACTTC CASSGEVKAKNIQYF
NA TRBJ1-5 TRBV6-2/TRBV6-3 TRBD1 TGTGCCAGCAGTTCGCCGGGACAGGGGGCGTTCGGCAATCAGCCCCAGCATTTT CASSSPGQGAFGNQPQHF
NA TRBJ1-5 TRBV28 NA TGTGCCAGCAGTTTAGGGGGTTGGGGGCATCAGCCCCAGCATTTT CASSLGGWGHQPQHF
NA TRBJ1-2 TRBV7-2 TRBD1 TGTGCCAGCAGCCTTATCGCCGCGGGACAGGGCCATGGCTACACCTTC CASSLIAAGQGHGYTF
few TRBJ2-5 TRBV5-1 TRBD2 TGCGCCAGCAGCTCCGGGACTAGCGGGGGAGAGACCCAGTACTTC CASSSGTSGGETQYF
NA TRBJ2-7 TRBV27 TRBD1 TGTGCCAGCAGCAAAAAGGACAGGGACTACGAGCAGTACTTC CASSKKDRDYEQYF
NA TRBJ1-2 TRBV19 NA TGTGCCAGTAGTATTCTAGGAGCTAACTATGGCTACACCTTC CASSILGANYGYTF
NA TRBJ2-2 TRBV29-1 NA TGCAGCGTTTCGGTGGGGGGGCCCGGGGAGCTGTTTTTT CSVSVGGPGELFF
once TRBJ2-3 TRBV3-1/TRBV3-2 NA TGTGCCAGCAGCCAAAGCCCCGCCACAGATACGCAGTATTTT CASSQSPATDTQYF